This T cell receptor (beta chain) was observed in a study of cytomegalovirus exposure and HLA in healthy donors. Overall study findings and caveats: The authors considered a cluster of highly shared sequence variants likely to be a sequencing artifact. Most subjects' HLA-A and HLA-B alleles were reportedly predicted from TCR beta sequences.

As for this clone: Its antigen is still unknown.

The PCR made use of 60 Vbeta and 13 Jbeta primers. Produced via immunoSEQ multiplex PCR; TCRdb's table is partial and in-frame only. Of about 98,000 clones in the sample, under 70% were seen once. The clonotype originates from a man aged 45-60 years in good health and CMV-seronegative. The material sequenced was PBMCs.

CDR3: CASSLSGTSGGNEQFF. The CDR3 nucleotides read TGTGCCAGCAGTCTCTCCGGGACTAGCGGGGGTAATGAGCAGTTCTTC. V and J are TRBV27 and TRBJ2-1, with TRBD2 matching over 14 bases. V was clipped by 5 bases and J by 7 bases; unmatched bases: 7. There are 16 residues in the CDR3. Germline V gives CDR1 MNHEY, CDR2 SMNVEV (reference sequence).